This T cell receptor (beta chain) was sequenced in a study of blood T cell repertoires in COVID-19. About this clone: A read error is the likely source, as a far larger clone sits one nucleotide away.

The germline V and J ends were trimmed by 2 bases and 1 base, with 5 bases remaining between them. CDR1 and CDR2 from the germline V gene are SGHVS and FNYEAQ. CDR3 length: 13 residues. Profiled with immunoSEQ multiplex PCR; TCRdb holds only in-frame clones, not every one. The profile shows about 190,000 clones, 90% of them singletons. The rearrangement uses TRBV7-6 and TRBJ1-1; weak D call: TRBD1 (5 bases). The source of this sequence is a man between 50 and 59 years old with acute or convalescent COVID-19. The sequenced sample consisted of peripheral blood. The chain's CDR3 is CASSLTGNTEAFF. For the CDR3, the DNA is TGTGCCAGCAGCTTAACAGGGAACACTGAAGCTTTCTTT.